Listed below are T cell receptor beta chains from one sample, sequenced in a study of cytomegalovirus exposure and HLA in healthy donors. TCRdb's table, derived via immunoSEQ multiplex PCR, lists solely in-frame clones and lacks some. Here the sample spans 110,000 or so clones, under 80% being singletons. The material sequenced was PBMCs. All receptors come from a woman aged 40 to 50 in good health and CMV-seropositive. Both conserved end residues are part of each CDR3. A D gene is named only where the DNA matches it firmly. Only part of the rows carry a size: once, few, many, or a class if the clone is expanded.

v_gene	j_gene	d_gene	abundance	CDR3nt	CDR3aa
TRBV10-3	TRBJ2-1	TRBD2	NA	TGTGCCATCAGTGAGTCACCGCGGGAGGATAAGCAGTTCTTC	CAISESPREDKQFF
TRBV6-1	TRBJ1-6	TRBD1	many	TGTGCCAGCACCCAAGGGGACAGGGGCTCCTCACCCCTCCACTTT	CASTQGDRGSSPLHF
TRBV5-5	TRBJ2-7	TRBD2	NA	TGTGCCAGCAGCTTAGCGGGGACCACCTACGAGCAGTACTTC	CASSLAGTTYEQYF
TRBV6-5	TRBJ1-1	TRBD1	NA	TGTGCCAGCAGTCGTGGACAGGGTTCGTCCGTGGCTTTCTTT	CASSRGQGSSVAFF
TRBV6-1	TRBJ1-3	NA	NA	TGTGCCAGCAGCTCCGTATTCTCTGGAAACACCATATATTTT	CASSSVFSGNTIYF
TRBV7-6	TRBJ2-1	TRBD1	NA	TGTGCCAGCAGCTTCCCTACCGGGACAGGGGGCGGTGAGCAGTTCTTC	CASSFPTGTGGGEQFF
TRBV19	TRBJ2-1	TRBD1	few	TGTGCCAGTAGTGAGAGGACAGGGGGCTTATCATACAATGAGCAGTTCTTC	CASSERTGGLSYNEQFF
TRBV18	TRBJ1-5	NA	NA	TGTGCCAGCTCGGTTCAGGATGGGCAGCCCCAGCATTTT	CASSVQDGQPQHF
TRBV4-1	TRBJ2-7	NA	few	TGCGCCAGCAGCCAAGAGACCAGGGGCTACGAGCAGTACTTC	CASSQETRGYEQYF
TRBV5-1	TRBJ2-3	NA	once	TGCGCCAGCAGACCCGGGACACGGCGAACAGATACGCAGTATTTT	CASRPGTRRTDTQYF
TRBV6-1	TRBJ1-1	NA	NA	TGTGCCAGCAGTGCTGTGCAGGGGTGGAATAAGGGGACTGAAGCTTTCTTT	CASSAVQGWNKGTEAFF
TRBV10-2	TRBJ2-7	TRBD2	NA	TGCGCCGGACTAGCGGGCTTCTACGAGCAGTACTTC	CAGLAGFYEQYF
TRBV5-4	TRBJ2-7	TRBD1	NA	TGTGCCAGCAGCTTCTCGACAGGGACCTACGAGCAGTACTTC	CASSFSTGTYEQYF
TRBV10-2	TRBJ2-7	NA	NA	TGCGCCAGCAGTGCAACAGACAGCTCCTACGAGCAGTACTTC	CASSATDSSYEQYF
TRBV19	TRBJ1-2	TRBD1	NA	TGTGCCAGTAGTTTAGGGGGCTTTGGCTACACCTTC	CASSLGGFGYTF
TRBV7-6	TRBJ2-1	TRBD2	NA	TGTGCCAGCAAGCGGGGGGGCCAGGTCTACAATGAGCAGTTCTTC	CASKRGGQVYNEQFF
TRBV19	TRBJ2-7	TRBD1	NA	TGTGCCAGTAGTATTGTTGGGACAGGACGTAGCGAGCAGTACTTC	CASSIVGTGRSEQYF
TRBV11-2	TRBJ1-2	NA	NA	TGTGCCAGCAGCTTATTGCCGGGGAACTATGGCTACACCTTC	CASSLLPGNYGYTF
TRBV7-9	TRBJ2-7	NA	NA	TGTGCCAGCAGCTTAGAACAGTCCACCTACGAGCAGTACTTC	CASSLEQSTYEQYF
TRBV7-9	TRBJ2-2	TRBD2	NA	TGTGCCAGCAGGTCAGCGGGAGAGGCCGGGGAGCTGTTTTTT	CASRSAGEAGELFF
TRBV6-1	TRBJ1-6	NA	NA	TGTGCCAGCAGTGACCAAATCAGGGCAAGCTCCTATAATTCACCCCTCCACTTT	CASSDQIRASSYNSPLHF
TRBV28	TRBJ2-5	NA	NA	TGTGCCAGCGGAGGGTTGGGGCAAGAGACCCAGTACTTC	CASGGLGQETQYF
TRBV11-3	TRBJ1-3	NA	once	TGTGCCAGCAGCTTATTGAGTGGGCGAGACACCATATATTTT	CASSLLSGRDTIYF
TRBV14	TRBJ2-1	TRBD2	few	TGTGCCAGCAGCATCCGACTAGCGGGGGCTAGCTCCTACAATGAGCAGTTCTTC	CASSIRLAGASSYNEQFF
TRBV7-3	TRBJ2-7	TRBD2	NA	TGTGCCAGCAGCTCGGGACTAGCGGACGAGCAGTACTTC	CASSSGLADEQYF
TRBV29-1	TRBJ2-1	NA	NA	TGCAGCGTCATCTTCCTAAGCGGCTCCTACAATGAGCAGTTCTTC	CSVIFLSGSYNEQFF
TRBV5-1	TRBJ1-1	NA	NA	TGCGCCAGCAGCTCACGCGGCGGGGGCTACACTGAAGCTTTCTTT	CASSSRGGGYTEAFF
TRBV15	TRBJ2-7	TRBD1	NA	TGTGCCACCAGCACCTTGGACAGGGCTTTGAACGAGCAGTACTTC	CATSTLDRALNEQYF
TRBV11-2	TRBJ1-1	NA	NA	TGTGCCAGCAGCTTAGATAGCAGTACTGAAGCTTTCTTT	CASSLDSSTEAFF
TRBV14	TRBJ2-7	NA	NA	TGTGCCAGCAGCCATCTCTCAGGGTACTACGAGCAGTACTTC	CASSHLSGYYEQYF
TRBV4-1	TRBJ2-1	NA	NA	TGCGCCAGCAGCCAAGCCAGGCTCGGGAAAGGGAATGAGCAGTTCTTC	CASSQARLGKGNEQFF